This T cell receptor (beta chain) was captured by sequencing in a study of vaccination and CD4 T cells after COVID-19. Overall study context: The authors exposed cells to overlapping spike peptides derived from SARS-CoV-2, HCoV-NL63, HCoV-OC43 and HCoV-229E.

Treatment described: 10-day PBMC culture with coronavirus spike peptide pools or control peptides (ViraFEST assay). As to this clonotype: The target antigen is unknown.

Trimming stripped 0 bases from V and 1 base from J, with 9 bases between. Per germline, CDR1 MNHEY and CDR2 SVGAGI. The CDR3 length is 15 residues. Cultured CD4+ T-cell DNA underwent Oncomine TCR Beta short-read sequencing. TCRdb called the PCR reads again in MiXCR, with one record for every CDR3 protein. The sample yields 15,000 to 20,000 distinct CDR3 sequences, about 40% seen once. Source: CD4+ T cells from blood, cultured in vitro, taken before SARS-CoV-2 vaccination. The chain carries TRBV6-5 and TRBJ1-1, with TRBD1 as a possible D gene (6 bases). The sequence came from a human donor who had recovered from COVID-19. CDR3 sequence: CASSYSGGGNTEAFF. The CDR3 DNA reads TGTGCCAGCAGTTACTCTGGGGGCGGGAACACTGAAGCTTTCTTT.